This T cell receptor beta chain was observed in a study of blood T cell repertoires in COVID-19. Only in-frame clones appear in the TCRdb table, and some are missing; sequencing was by immunoSEQ multiplex PCR. The sample shows tens of thousands of clones, about 86% of them seen only once. The V gene lost 2 bases and the J gene lost 10 bases, with 16 bases spanning the gap. There are 15 residues in the CDR3. Germline V CDR1 and CDR2: SGDLS, YYNGEE. Sequencing was performed on peripheral blood. V gene TRBV9 combines with J gene TRBJ1-6, with a possible D match to TRBD1 (6 bases). This receptor was identified in a man of 80 years or more with COVID-19, enrolled during active disease. CDR3 nucleotide sequence: TGTGCCAGCAGCGTTGGGGGGGCTGTTGACTCACCCCTCCACTTT. Protein product: CASSVGGAVDSPLHF.